The 13 T cell receptor beta chains below all came from one sample that was sequenced in a study of T cell responses to AZD1222 COVID-19 vaccine. Profiling relied on immunoSEQ multiplex PCR, and the TCRdb table lists in-frame clones only, not all of them. The sample holds more than 95,000 clones, around 89% seen once. The input for sequencing was peripheral blood, taken on day 0 of MenACWY control vaccination. Receptor source: an adult in good health.

V is TRBV21-1 and J is TRBJ2-4; the table gives TRBD1 as D, unverified against the DNA. TRBV21-1 has pseudogene status. The CDR3 loop spans 16 amino acids. CDR3 residues: CASSKGTGGSKNIQYF. The CDR3 bases are TGTGCCAGCAGCAAAGGGACAGGGGGCTCCAAAAACATTCAGTACTTC.

This clone counts as large. The genes are TRBV15 and TRBJ1-2; the D is unclear. Germline V gene data show CDR1 as LNHNV and CDR2 as YYDKDF (reference sequence). The length of the CDR3 is 17 residues. V lost 0 bases, J lost 2 bases, and 16 bases lay in between. This CDR3 is CATSREGSEAENYGYTF. The CDR3 nucleotides are TGTGCCACCAGCAGAGAGGGGAGCGAGGCAGAGAACTATGGCTACACCTTC.

The chain employs TRBV5-1 and TRBJ2-7; TRBD2 is a possible D gene (5 bases). Trimming removed 4 bases at V and 4 bases at J, with 9 bases between. This CDR3 contains 12 residues. The germline V gene encodes CDR1 SGHRS and CDR2 YFSETQ. This CDR3 is CASSTGLYEQYF. In nucleotides, the CDR3 is TGCGCCAGCAGCACCGGACTGTACGAGCAGTACTTC.

The rearrangement uses TRBV29-1 and TRBJ1-5, with 10 bases identical to TRBD1. The V gene end was trimmed by 7 bases and the J gene end by 2 bases; junction bases not matched to a gene: 2. From germline, CDR1 is SQVTM and CDR2 ANQGSEA. The CDR3 consists of 13 residues. The CDR3 spells CSAGTGGNQPQHF. The CDR3 coding sequence is TGCAGCGCAGGGACAGGGGGCAATCAGCCCCAGCATTTT.

CDR3 sequence reads: CASSPKQGAYFGDTQYF. The CDR3 bases are TGTGCCAGCAGTCCAAAACAGGGCGCATATTTTGGGGATACGCAGTATTTT. This sequence joins TRBV27 and TRBJ2-3; the D gene is possibly TRBD1 (6 bases). V gave up 5 bases and J gave up 6 bases, with 24 bases separating them. The germline V gene encodes CDR1 MNHEY and CDR2 SMNVEV (reference sequence). The CDR3 contains 17 residues.

This chain joins TRBV18 and TRBJ1-1; D is unresolved. The CDR3 spans 14 residues. Germline V gene data show CDR1 as KGHSH and CDR2 as LQKENI. The V end lost 5 bases, the J end lost 3 bases, and 13 bases lay between the germline ends. CDR3 sequence: CASSNSRGDTEAFF. The CDR3 DNA sequence: TGTGCCAGCTCAAACAGCCGCGGTGACACTGAAGCTTTCTTT.

The chain links TRBV4-2 to TRBJ2-2; the match to TRBD2 covers 13 bases. The CDR3 sequence is 18 residues long. The V segment lost 8 bases and the J segment 4 bases; nucleotides outside the gene matches: 13. Germline lookup yields CDR1 LGHNA and CDR2 YNFKEQ. The CDR3 here is CASSPGTSGREVTGELFF. The CDR3 bases are TGTGCCAGCTCCCCGGGTACTAGCGGGAGGGAAGTCACCGGGGAGCTGTTTTTT.

V is TRBV5-1 and J is TRBJ1-1, with D possibly TRBD1 on 5 matching bases. The CDR3 loop spans 16 amino acids. The V gene lost 3 bases and the J gene lost 4 bases, with 19 bases spanning the gap. Looked up from germline, CDR1 is SGHRS and CDR2 is YFSETQ. The CDR3 nucleotides are TGCGCCAGCAGCTCGCGGTCATCGGGGCTGGGCACTGAAGCTTTCTTT. It specifies CASSSRSSGLGTEAFF. Complete variable domain (other parts from reference TRBV5-1 and TRBJ1-1): KAGVTQTPRYLIKTRGQQVTLSCSPISGHRSVSWYQQTPGQGLQFLFEYFSETQRNKGNFPGRFSGRQFSNSRSEMNVSTLELGDSALYLCASSSRSSGLGTEAFFGQGTRLTVV.

V usage is TRBV4-2 and J usage is TRBJ1-1, with no clear D. This CDR3 has 14 residues. The ends were cut back, 0 bases at V and 0 bases at J, with 5 bases in the middle. Germline values: CDR1 LGHNA, CDR2 YNFKEQ. This chain's CDR3 is CASSQDLMNTEAFF. CDR3 DNA: TGTGCCAGCAGCCAAGACTTAATGAACACTGAAGCTTTCTTT.

The chain joins TRBV29-1 to TRBJ2-7; D is unclear. This CDR3 is 13 amino acids long. V was shortened by 5 bases and J by 2 bases, with 13 bases between the two germline ends. Per the germline V gene, CDR1 is SQVTM and CDR2 is ANQGSEA. In DNA form, the CDR3 reads TGCAGCGTTCGAAGAACGGAAGCCTACGAGCAGTACTTC. Amino acids: CSVRRTEAYEQYF.

This sequence joins TRBV29-1 and TRBJ2-4, with no clear D. Trimming removed 4 bases from V and 2 bases from J, with 9 bases in between. Germline CDR1 SQVTM, CDR2 ANQGSEA. This CDR3 spans 13 amino acids. The CDR3 protein is CSVVPLPKNIQYF. CDR3 DNA: TGCAGCGTTGTCCCGTTACCCAAAAACATTCAGTACTTC.

The chain has TRBV13 and TRBJ2-3; TRBD1 might be the D (7 bases). The CDR3 length is 15 residues. Trimming removed 8 bases from V and 1 base from J, with 16 bases in between. CDR1 and CDR2 from the germline V gene are PRHDT and FYEKMQ (reference sequence). The CDR3 region has the DNA TGTGCCAGCCAGGGGGACTCTTCTCGCACAGATACGCAGTATTTT. This sequence encodes CASQGDSSRTDTQYF.

The chain recombines TRBV9 with TRBJ1-3; D is unclear. V lost 1 base and J 6 bases, leaving 11 bases between the germline ends. The length of the CDR3 is 14 residues. Germline V gives CDR1 SGDLS, CDR2 YYNGEE. CDR3 sequence (DNA): TGTGCCAGCAGCGTATGGTCCCGAGAAAACACCATATATTTT. It is translated as CASSVWSRENTIYF.